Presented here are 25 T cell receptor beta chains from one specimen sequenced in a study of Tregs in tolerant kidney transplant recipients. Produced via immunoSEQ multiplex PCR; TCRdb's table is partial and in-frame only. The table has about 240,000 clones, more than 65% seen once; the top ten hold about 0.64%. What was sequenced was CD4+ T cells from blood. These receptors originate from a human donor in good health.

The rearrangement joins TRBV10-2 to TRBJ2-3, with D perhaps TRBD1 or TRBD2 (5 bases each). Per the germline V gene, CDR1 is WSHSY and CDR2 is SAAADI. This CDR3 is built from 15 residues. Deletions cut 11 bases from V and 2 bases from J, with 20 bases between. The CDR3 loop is CASEGGGRITDTQYF. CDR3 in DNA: TGCGCCTCCGAAGGTGGGGGAAGAATCACAGATACGCAGTATTTT.

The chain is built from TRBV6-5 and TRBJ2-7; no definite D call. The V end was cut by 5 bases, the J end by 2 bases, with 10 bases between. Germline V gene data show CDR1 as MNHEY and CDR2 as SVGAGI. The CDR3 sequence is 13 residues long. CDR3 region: CASSRAGTYEQYF. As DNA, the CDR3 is TGTGCCAGCAGTAGGGCAGGTACCTACGAGCAGTACTTC.

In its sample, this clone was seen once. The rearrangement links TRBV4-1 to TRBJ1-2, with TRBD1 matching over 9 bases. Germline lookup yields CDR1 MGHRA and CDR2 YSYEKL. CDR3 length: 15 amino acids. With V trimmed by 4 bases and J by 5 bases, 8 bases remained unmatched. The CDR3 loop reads CASSRGTGLVYGYTF. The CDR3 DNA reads TGCGCCAGCAGCCGAGGGACAGGGTTGGTGTATGGCTACACCTTC.

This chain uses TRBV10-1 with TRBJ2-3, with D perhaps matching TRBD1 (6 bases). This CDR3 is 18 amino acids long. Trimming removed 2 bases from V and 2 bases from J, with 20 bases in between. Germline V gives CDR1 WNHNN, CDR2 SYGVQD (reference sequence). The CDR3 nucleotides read TGCGCCAGCAGTGAGACCACCCGACAGGAGACTATCACAGATACGCAGTATTTT. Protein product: CASSETTRQETITDTQYF.

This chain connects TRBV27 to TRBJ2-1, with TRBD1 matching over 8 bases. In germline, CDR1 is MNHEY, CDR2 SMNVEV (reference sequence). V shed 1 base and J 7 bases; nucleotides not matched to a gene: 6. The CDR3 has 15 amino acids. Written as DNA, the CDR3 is TGTGCCAGCAGTTTATTAACAGGGGGAAGGAATGAGCAGTTCTTC. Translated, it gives CASSLLTGGRNEQFF.

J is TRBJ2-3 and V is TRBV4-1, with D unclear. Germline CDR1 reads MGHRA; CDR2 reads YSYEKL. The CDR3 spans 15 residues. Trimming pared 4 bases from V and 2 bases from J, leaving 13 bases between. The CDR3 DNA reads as TGCGCCAGCAGCCCCTATTTTAGGAACACAGATACGCAGTATTTT. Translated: CASSPYFRNTDTQYF.

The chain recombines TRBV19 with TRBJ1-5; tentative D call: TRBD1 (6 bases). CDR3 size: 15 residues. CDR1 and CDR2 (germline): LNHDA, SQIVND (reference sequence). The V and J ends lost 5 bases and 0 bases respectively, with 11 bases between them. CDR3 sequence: CASSRDIHSNQPQHF. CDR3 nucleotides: TGTGCCAGTAGTCGGGACATCCATAGCAATCAGCCCCAGCATTTT.

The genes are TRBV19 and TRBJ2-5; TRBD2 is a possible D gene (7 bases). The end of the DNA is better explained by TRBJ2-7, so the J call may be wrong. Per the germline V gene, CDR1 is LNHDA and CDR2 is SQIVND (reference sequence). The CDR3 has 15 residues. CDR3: CASRIRGAEAYEQYF. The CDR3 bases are TGTGCCAGTAGAATCCGGGGGGCGGAGGCCTACGAGCAGTACTTC.

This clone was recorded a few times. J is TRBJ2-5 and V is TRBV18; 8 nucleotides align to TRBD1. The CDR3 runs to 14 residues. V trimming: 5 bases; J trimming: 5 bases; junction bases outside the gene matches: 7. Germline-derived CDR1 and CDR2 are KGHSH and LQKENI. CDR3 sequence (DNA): TGTGCCAGCTCAAGGGACAGGTTTGAGGAGACCCAGTACTTC. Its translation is CASSRDRFEETQYF. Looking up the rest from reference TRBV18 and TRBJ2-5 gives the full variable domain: NAGVMQNPRHLVRRRGQEARLRCSPMKGHSHVYWYRQLPEEGLKFMVYLQKENIIDESGMPKERFSAEFPKEGPSILRIQQVVRGDSAAYFCASSRDRFEETQYFGPGTRLLVL.

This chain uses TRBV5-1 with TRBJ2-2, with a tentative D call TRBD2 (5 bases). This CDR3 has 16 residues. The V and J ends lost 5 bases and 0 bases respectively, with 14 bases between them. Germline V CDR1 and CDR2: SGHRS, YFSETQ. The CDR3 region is CASRTRELANTGELFF. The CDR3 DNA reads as TGCGCCAGCAGGACTCGGGAACTCGCGAACACCGGGGAGCTGTTTTTT.

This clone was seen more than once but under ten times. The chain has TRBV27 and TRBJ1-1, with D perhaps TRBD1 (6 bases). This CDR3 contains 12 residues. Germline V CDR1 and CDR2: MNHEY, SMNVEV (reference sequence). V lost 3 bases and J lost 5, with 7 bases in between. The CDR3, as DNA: TGTGCCAGCAGTTTGAGGGGGACTGAAGCTTTCTTT. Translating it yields CASSLRGTEAFF.

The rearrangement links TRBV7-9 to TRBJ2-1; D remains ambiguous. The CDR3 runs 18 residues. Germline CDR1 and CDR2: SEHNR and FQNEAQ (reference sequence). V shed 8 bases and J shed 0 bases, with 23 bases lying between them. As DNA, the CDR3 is TGTGCCAGCTTACGCCCCCGCGTGGGTAGCCTCTCCTACAATGAGCAGTTCTTC. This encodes CASLRPRVGSLSYNEQFF.

The CDR3 loop is CASSWTVTRGETQYF. CDR3 DNA sequence: TGTGCCAGCAGCTGGACTGTGACAAGGGGAGAGACCCAGTACTTC. The J gene is TRBJ2-5, the V gene TRBV11-2; D could derive from TRBD1 or TRBD2 (5 bases each). This CDR3 contains 15 residues. V lost 4 bases and J lost 4, with 16 bases in between. CDR1 and CDR2 from the germline V gene are SGHAT and FQNNGV.

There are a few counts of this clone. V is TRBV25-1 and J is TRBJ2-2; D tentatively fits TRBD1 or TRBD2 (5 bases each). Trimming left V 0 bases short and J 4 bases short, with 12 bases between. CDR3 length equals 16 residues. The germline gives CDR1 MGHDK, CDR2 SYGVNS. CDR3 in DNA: TGTGCCAGCAGTGAATATCTCGGGGCGAGCACCGGGGAGCTGTTTTTT. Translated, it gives CASSEYLGASTGELFF.

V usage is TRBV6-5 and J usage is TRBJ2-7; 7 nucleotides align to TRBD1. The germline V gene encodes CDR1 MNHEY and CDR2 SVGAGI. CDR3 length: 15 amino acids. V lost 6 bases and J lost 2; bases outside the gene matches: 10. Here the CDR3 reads CASRKLGDSTYEQYF. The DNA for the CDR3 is TGTGCCAGCAGAAAGCTTGGGGACAGTACCTACGAGCAGTACTTC.

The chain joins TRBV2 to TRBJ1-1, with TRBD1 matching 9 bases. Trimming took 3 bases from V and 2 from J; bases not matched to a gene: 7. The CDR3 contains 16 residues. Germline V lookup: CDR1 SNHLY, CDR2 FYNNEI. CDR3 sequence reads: CASSEGLGQGNTEAFF. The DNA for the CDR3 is TGTGCCAGCAGTGAGGGTTTGGGACAGGGAAACACTGAAGCTTTCTTT.

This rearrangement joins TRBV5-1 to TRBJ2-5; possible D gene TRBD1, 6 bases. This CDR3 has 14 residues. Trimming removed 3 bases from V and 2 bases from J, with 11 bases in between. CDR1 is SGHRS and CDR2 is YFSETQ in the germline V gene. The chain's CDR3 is CASSSLTGQETQYF. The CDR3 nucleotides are TGCGCCAGCAGCTCGCTTACAGGGCAAGAGACCCAGTACTTC.

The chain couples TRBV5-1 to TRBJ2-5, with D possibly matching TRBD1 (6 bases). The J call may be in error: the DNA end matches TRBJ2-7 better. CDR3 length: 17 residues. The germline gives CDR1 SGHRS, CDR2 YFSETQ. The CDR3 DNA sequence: TGCGCCAGCAGCTTGGATCGTCAACACAGGGCTCGCTACGAGCAGTACTTC. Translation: CASSLDRQHRARYEQYF.

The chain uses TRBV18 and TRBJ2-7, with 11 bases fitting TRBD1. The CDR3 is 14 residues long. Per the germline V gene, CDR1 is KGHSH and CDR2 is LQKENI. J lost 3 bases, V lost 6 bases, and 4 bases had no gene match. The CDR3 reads CASSAGTGGYEQYF. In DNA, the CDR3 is TGTGCCAGCTCCGCTGGGACAGGGGGCTACGAGCAGTACTTC.

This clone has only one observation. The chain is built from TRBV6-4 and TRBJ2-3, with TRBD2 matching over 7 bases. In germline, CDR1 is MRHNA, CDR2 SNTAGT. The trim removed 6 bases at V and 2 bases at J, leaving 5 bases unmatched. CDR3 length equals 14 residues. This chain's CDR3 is CASSASGYTDTQYF. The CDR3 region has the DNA TGTGCCAGCAGCGCTAGCGGCTACACAGATACGCAGTATTTT.

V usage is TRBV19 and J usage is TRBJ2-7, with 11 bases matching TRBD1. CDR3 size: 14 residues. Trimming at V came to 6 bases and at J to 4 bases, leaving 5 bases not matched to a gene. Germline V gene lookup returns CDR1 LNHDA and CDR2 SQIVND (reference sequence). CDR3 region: CASRARDRGYEQYF. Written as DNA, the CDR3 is TGTGCCAGTAGGGCCCGGGACAGGGGGTACGAGCAGTACTTC.

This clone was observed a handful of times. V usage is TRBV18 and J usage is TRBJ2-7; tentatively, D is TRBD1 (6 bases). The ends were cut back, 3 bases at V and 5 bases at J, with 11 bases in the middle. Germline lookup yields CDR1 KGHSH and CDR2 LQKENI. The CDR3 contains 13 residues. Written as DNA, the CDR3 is TGTGCCAGCTCACCCGGGACATCCCACGAGCAGTACTTC. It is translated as CASSPGTSHEQYF. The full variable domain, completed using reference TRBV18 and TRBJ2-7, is NAGVMQNPRHLVRRRGQEARLRCSPMKGHSHVYWYRQLPEEGLKFMVYLQKENIIDESGMPKERFSAEFPKEGPSILRIQQVVRGDSAAYFCASSPGTSHEQYFGPGTRLTVT.

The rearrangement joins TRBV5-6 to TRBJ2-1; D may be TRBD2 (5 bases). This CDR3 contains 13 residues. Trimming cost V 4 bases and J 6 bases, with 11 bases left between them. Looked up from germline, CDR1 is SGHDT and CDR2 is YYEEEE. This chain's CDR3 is CASSPVAINEQFF. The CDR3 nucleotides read TGTGCCAGCAGCCCCGTAGCGATCAATGAGCAGTTCTTC.

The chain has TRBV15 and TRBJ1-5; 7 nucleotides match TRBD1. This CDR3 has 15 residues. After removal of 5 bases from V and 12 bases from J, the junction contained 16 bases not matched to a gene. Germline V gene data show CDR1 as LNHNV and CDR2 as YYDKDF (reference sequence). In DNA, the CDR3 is TGTGCCACCAGCTCCCTGGCGACAGGGACGATGGGCCAGCATTTT. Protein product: CATSSLATGTMGQHF.

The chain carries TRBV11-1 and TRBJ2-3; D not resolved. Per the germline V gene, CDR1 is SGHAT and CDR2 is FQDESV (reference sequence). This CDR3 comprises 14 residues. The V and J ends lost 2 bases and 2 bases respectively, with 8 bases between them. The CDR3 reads CASSLTKATDTQYF. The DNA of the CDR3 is TGTGCCAGCAGCTTAACTAAAGCCACAGATACGCAGTATTTT.